These T cell receptor beta chains were read from a single sample in a study of CD8+ T cells in alopecia areata. Libraries were prepared by immunoSEQ multiplex PCR; TCRdb keeps only in-frame clonotypes and omits some of them. The table lists under 250,000 clones, about 61% of them singletons, with around 5.1% in the top ten. Source material: CD8+ T cells sorted from blood. All receptors come from a human donor in good health. The CDR3 runs from the conserved cysteine through the conserved F or W. The order of the fields is V gene, D gene, clone size, J gene, CDR3 DNA, CDR3 protein. A D gene is named only where the DNA matches it firmly. Expanded clones are given a class, and other clones once, few, many or no size at all.

v_call: TRBV27
d_call: .
clone_size: .
j_call: TRBJ2-3
cdr3_nt: TGTGCCAGCAGTTTAGCCGTCACAGATACGCAGTATTTT
cdr3_aa: CASSLAVTDTQYF

v_call: TRBV5-6
d_call: .
clone_size: .
j_call: TRBJ2-7
cdr3_nt: TGTGCCAGCAGCGATACCTGGAACGAGCAGTACTTC
cdr3_aa: CASSDTWNEQYF

v_call: TRBV9
d_call: .
clone_size: .
j_call: TRBJ2-1
cdr3_nt: TGTGCCAGCAGCCTCAACAGCAATGAGCAGTTCTTC
cdr3_aa: CASSLNSNEQFF

v_call: TRBV9
d_call: .
clone_size: .
j_call: TRBJ1-2
cdr3_nt: TGTGCCAGCAGCCCCCGCGGTGACAGTAACTATGGCTACACCTTC
cdr3_aa: CASSPRGDSNYGYTF

v_call: TRBV7-9
d_call: .
clone_size: .
j_call: TRBJ2-1
cdr3_nt: TGTGCCAGCAGCTTCGACGGGAATGAGCAGTTCTTC
cdr3_aa: CASSFDGNEQFF

v_call: TRBV7-3
d_call: TRBD2
clone_size: .
j_call: TRBJ2-1
cdr3_nt: TGTGCCAGCAGCTCAAGCGGGGGAAATGAGCAGTTCTTC
cdr3_aa: CASSSSGGNEQFF

v_call: TRBV5-1
d_call: TRBD1
clone_size: .
j_call: TRBJ1-1
cdr3_nt: TGCGCCAGCAGCTTAGGGACAGGGGGAACTGAAGCTTTCTTT
cdr3_aa: CASSLGTGGTEAFF

v_call: TRBV4-1
d_call: TRBD2
clone_size: few
j_call: TRBJ2-7
cdr3_nt: TGCGCCAGCAGCCAAGACTCGCTAGCGGGGGGTTATGAAGAGCAGTACTTC
cdr3_aa: CASSQDSLAGGYEEQYF

v_call: TRBV6-6
d_call: TRBD2
clone_size: few
j_call: TRBJ2-1
cdr3_nt: TGTGCCAGCAGCCCCGGGACTAAGCCCAATGAGCAGTTCTTC
cdr3_aa: CASSPGTKPNEQFF

v_call: TRBV5-4
d_call: .
clone_size: .
j_call: TRBJ1-2
cdr3_nt: TGTGCCAGCAGCGAGGAGTATGGCTACACCTTC
cdr3_aa: CASSEEYGYTF

v_call: TRBV30
d_call: .
clone_size: .
j_call: TRBJ1-1
cdr3_nt: TGTGCCTGGAGTTTTGGGACAAGTTTTATGAACACTGAAGCTTTCTTT
cdr3_aa: CAWSFGTSFMNTEAFF

v_call: TRBV7-3
d_call: .
clone_size: .
j_call: TRBJ1-5
cdr3_nt: TGTGCCAGCAGCGAGGACGGGAATCAGCCCCAGCATTTT
cdr3_aa: CASSEDGNQPQHF

v_call: TRBV27
d_call: .
clone_size: .
j_call: TRBJ2-5
cdr3_nt: TGTGCCAGCAGTTTGGGGTGGGGGAATTTGCAAAAAGAGACCCAGTACTTC
cdr3_aa: CASSLGWGNLQKETQYF

v_call: TRBV4-1
d_call: TRBD1
clone_size: .
j_call: TRBJ1-5
cdr3_nt: TGCGCCAGCAGCCAAGAGGGACAGGGAAAAAATCAGCCCCAGCATTTT
cdr3_aa: CASSQEGQGKNQPQHF

v_call: TRBV29-1
d_call: .
clone_size: few
j_call: TRBJ1-4
cdr3_nt: TGCAGCGCCGAGGACAGCTTTGAGGAAAAACTGTTTTTT
cdr3_aa: CSAEDSFEEKLFF

v_call: TRBV5-1
d_call: TRBD1
clone_size: .
j_call: TRBJ1-4
cdr3_nt: TGCGCCAGCAGCCCCGGACAGGGGTTTAATGAAAAACTGTTTTTT
cdr3_aa: CASSPGQGFNEKLFF

v_call: TRBV11-2
d_call: .
clone_size: .
j_call: TRBJ1-1
cdr3_nt: TGTGCCAGCAGCCCCTGGACCGAGAACACTGAAGCTTTCTTT
cdr3_aa: CASSPWTENTEAFF

v_call: TRBV29-1
d_call: .
clone_size: few
j_call: TRBJ1-1
cdr3_nt: TGCAGCACCTCTAATACTGAAGCTTTCTTT
cdr3_aa: CSTSNTEAFF

v_call: TRBV7-9
d_call: .
clone_size: .
j_call: TRBJ2-7
cdr3_nt: TGTGCCAGCAGCCAGGCGGTCTACGAGCAGTACTTC
cdr3_aa: CASSQAVYEQYF

v_call: TRBV4-1
d_call: TRBD1
clone_size: .
j_call: TRBJ2-7
cdr3_nt: TGCGCCAGCAGCCAAGATGACAGGGAACTCTACGAGCAGTACTTC
cdr3_aa: CASSQDDRELYEQYF

v_call: TRBV7-2
d_call: .
clone_size: .
j_call: TRBJ2-7
cdr3_nt: TGTGCCAGCAGCTCAAGTCCAGGACAGCCCTACGAGCAGTACTTC
cdr3_aa: CASSSSPGQPYEQYF

v_call: TRBV7-9
d_call: .
clone_size: .
j_call: TRBJ2-7
cdr3_nt: TGTGCCAGCAGCTTGGCAGATCACGAGCAGTACTTC
cdr3_aa: CASSLADHEQYF

v_call: TRBV6-5
d_call: .
clone_size: few
j_call: TRBJ1-1
cdr3_nt: TGTGCCAGCAGCACTTCTGAGGGGGAGTGGACTGAAGCTTTCTTT
cdr3_aa: CASSTSEGEWTEAFF

v_call: TRBV5-1
d_call: TRBD1
clone_size: once
j_call: TRBJ1-6
cdr3_nt: TGCGCCAGCAGCTGGACGGACAGGGGAGGATCACCCCTCCACTTT
cdr3_aa: CASSWTDRGGSPLHF

v_call: TRBV21-1
d_call: .
clone_size: .
j_call: TRBJ2-5
cdr3_nt: TGTGCCAGCAGCAAGTGGACCCAGTACTTC
cdr3_aa: CASSKWTQYF

v_call: TRBV2
d_call: TRBD2
clone_size: few
j_call: TRBJ2-1
cdr3_nt: TGTGCCAGCGAGGGACTACCCGGGAATGAGCAGTTCTTC
cdr3_aa: CASEGLPGNEQFF

v_call: TRBV2
d_call: TRBD1
clone_size: .
j_call: TRBJ1-1
cdr3_nt: TGTGCCAGCAGTCCCGGGACAGGGATGAACACTGAAGCTTTCTTT
cdr3_aa: CASSPGTGMNTEAFF

v_call: TRBV14
d_call: .
clone_size: many
j_call: TRBJ2-1
cdr3_nt: TGTGCCAGCAGCCAATGGAGGGACTACAATGAGCAGTTCTTC
cdr3_aa: CASSQWRDYNEQFF

v_call: TRBV13
d_call: TRBD1
clone_size: .
j_call: TRBJ1-4
cdr3_nt: TGTGCCAGCAGCGCCCCGGGACAGGGGATTATTAAACTGTTTTTT
cdr3_aa: CASSAPGQGIIKLFF

v_call: TRBV19
d_call: .
clone_size: .
j_call: TRBJ1-2
cdr3_nt: TGTGCCAGTAGTATTGACCTTCGGGGGTACTATGGCTACACCTTC
cdr3_aa: CASSIDLRGYYGYTF

v_call: TRBV27
d_call: TRBD1
clone_size: .
j_call: TRBJ1-2
cdr3_nt: TGTGCCAGCAGTTCCCGACAGGGAAATGACTATGGCTACACCTTC
cdr3_aa: CASSSRQGNDYGYTF

v_call: TRBV2
d_call: TRBD1
clone_size: .
j_call: TRBJ2-1
cdr3_nt: TGTGCCAGCAGAGGACAGGGTTACTACAATGAGCAGTTCTTC
cdr3_aa: CASRGQGYYNEQFF

v_call: TRBV29-1
d_call: .
clone_size: .
j_call: TRBJ2-3
cdr3_nt: TGCAGCGTTGAAGAGATCCTCCTTCATACGCAGTATTTT
cdr3_aa: CSVEEILLHTQYF

v_call: TRBV5-4
d_call: .
clone_size: .
j_call: TRBJ1-6
cdr3_nt: TGTGCCAGCAGCCTGGATAATTCACCCCTCCACTTT
cdr3_aa: CASSLDNSPLHF

v_call: TRBV30
d_call: .
clone_size: .
j_call: TRBJ2-1
cdr3_nt: TGTGCCTGGAGCTTGGGACTCTACAATGAGCAGTTCTTC
cdr3_aa: CAWSLGLYNEQFF

v_call: TRBV27
d_call: .
clone_size: once
j_call: TRBJ1-6
cdr3_nt: TGTGCCAGCAGTTTATTGGGGCCATTGTCACCCCTCCACTTT
cdr3_aa: CASSLLGPLSPLHF

v_call: TRBV2
d_call: TRBD2
clone_size: few
j_call: TRBJ2-3
cdr3_nt: TGTGCCAGCAGTCCACTTCGCGGGACTAGCGGACGAAGCACAGATACGCAGTATTTT
cdr3_aa: CASSPLRGTSGRSTDTQYF

v_call: TRBV29-1
d_call: TRBD1
clone_size: .
j_call: TRBJ1-2
cdr3_nt: TGCAGCGTTGAACCGGACAGGGGCTATGGCTACACCTTC
cdr3_aa: CSVEPDRGYGYTF

v_call: TRBV4-1
d_call: .
clone_size: .
j_call: TRBJ1-1
cdr3_nt: TGCGCCAGCAGCCAAGAAGGGTGGAGCCTGAACACTGAAGCTTTCTTT
cdr3_aa: CASSQEGWSLNTEAFF

v_call: TRBV29-1
d_call: TRBD1
clone_size: few
j_call: TRBJ2-5
cdr3_nt: TGCAGCGCCCGGACAGGGGATGAGACCCAGTACTTC
cdr3_aa: CSARTGDETQYF

v_call: TRBV30
d_call: TRBD1
clone_size: .
j_call: TRBJ1-1
cdr3_nt: TGTGCCTGCCCAAGACAGGGGGCGAACACTGAAGCTTTCTTT
cdr3_aa: CACPRQGANTEAFF